This T cell receptor beta chain emerged from a study of T cells in Graves' hyperthyroidism and ophthalmopathy. This clonotype has ten or more counts. Template material for amplifying TCR beta CDR3 regions consisted of RNA transcripts. Using the HTBI primer set, a first-round RT-PCR was run on the TCR CDR3. A single record per CDR3 protein comes from TCRdb applying MiXCR to the multiplex PCR reads. The sample carries about 620,000 distinct CDR3 sequences, 15% to 20% recorded once. Germline assignment: CDR1 MNHNS and CDR2 SASEGT. This CDR3 spans 16 amino acids. With V trimmed by 7 bases and J by 4 bases, 15 bases remained unmatched.

This sequence joins TRBV6-1 and TRBJ2-7; 8 bases line up with TRBD1. This sequence was found in a woman aged 25 to 39 with Graves' hyperthyroidism. The sequenced material came from blood. The CDR3 reads CASTEEGRWTGYEQYF. The CDR3 DNA follows: TGTGCCAGCACCGAAGAGGGTCGCTGGACAGGGTACGAGCAGTACTTC.